The rows below give T cell receptor beta chains drawn from one sample of a study of cytomegalovirus exposure and HLA in healthy donors. Libraries were prepared by immunoSEQ multiplex PCR; TCRdb keeps only in-frame clonotypes and omits some of them. The table records about 64,000 clones, about 95% of them present only once. The sample taken for sequencing was PBMCs. These receptors originate from a woman aged 18-35 years in good health and CMV-seropositive. Both conserved end residues are part of each CDR3. The D gene is left open where the match is weak. The size entry is marked missing in some rows and otherwise reads once, few, many or a size class.

V gene,D gene,J gene,clone size,CDR3 protein,CDR3 DNA
TRBV5-4,-,TRBJ1-2,once,CASSLIGAGGYTF,TGTGCCAGCAGCTTGATCGGCGCGGGTGGCTACACCTTC
TRBV7-3,TRBD1,TRBJ2-1,once,CASSLLLGTGLVNEQFF,TGTGCCAGCAGCTTATTACTAGGGACAGGTTTAGTCAATGAGCAGTTCTTC
TRBV10-3,-,TRBJ2-2,-,CAISGGNNTGELFF,TGTGCCATCAGTGGCGGGAACAACACCGGGGAGCTGTTTTTT
TRBV10-3,-,TRBJ1-1,-,CAISVERRNTEAFF,TGTGCCATCAGTGTGGAGAGACGGAACACTGAAGCTTTCTTT
TRBV18,-,TRBJ1-5,-,CASSPSGRGNQPQHF,TGTGCCAGCTCACCGTCCGGGAGGGGGAATCAGCCCCAGCATTTT
TRBV7-3,-,TRBJ2-3,-,CASSPGDTPSTDTQYF,TGTGCCAGCAGCCCTGGGGACACCCCAAGCACAGATACGCAGTATTTT
TRBV14,TRBD2,TRBJ2-3,-,CASSLTSGNTDTQYF,TGTGCCAGCAGCTTGACTAGCGGTAACACAGATACGCAGTATTTT
TRBV5-1,TRBD2,TRBJ2-7,-,CASSSTSGSPNSYEQYF,TGCGCCAGCAGCTCCACTAGCGGGAGTCCCAATAGCTACGAGCAGTACTTC
TRBV28,TRBD1,TRBJ2-7,once,CASSFPRQGGRDEQYF,TGTGCCAGCAGTTTCCCCCGACAGGGCGGTAGGGACGAGCAGTACTTC
TRBV5-8,-,TRBJ2-3,-,CASSLHRRSQYF,TGTGCCAGCAGCTTGCATCGGAGGTCGCAGTATTTT
TRBV7-7,TRBD1,TRBJ2-5,-,CASSRDRRETQYF,TGTGCTAGCAGCCGGGACAGGCGAGAGACCCAGTACTTC
TRBV27,TRBD2,TRBJ2-7,few,CASSWEGNYEQYF,TGTGCCAGCAGTTGGGAGGGGAACTACGAGCAGTACTTC
TRBV6-5,-,TRBJ1-2,-,CASSYAGLRGGYTF,TGTGCCAGCAGTTACGCAGGGCTTCGGGGGGGCTACACCTTC
TRBV19,TRBD1,TRBJ1-5,once,CASSTGGASLGNQPQHF,TGTGCCAGTAGTACAGGGGGCGCATCATTAGGCAATCAGCCCCAGCATTTT
TRBV7-9,TRBD2,TRBJ2-5,-,CASSRGAGAETQYF,TGTGCCAGCAGCCGGGGAGCGGGAGCAGAGACCCAGTACTTC
TRBV10-1,-,TRBJ2-5,-,CASSRDLRETQYF,TGCGCCAGCAGCCGGGACTTAAGAGAGACCCAGTACTTC
TRBV21-1,-,TRBJ1-1,-,CASRTGSDTEAFF,TGTGCCAGCAGAACGGGGAGCGACACTGAAGCTTTCTTT
TRBV9,TRBD2,TRBJ2-7,-,CASSPRGGGTYEQYF,TGTGCCAGCAGCCCACGCGGGGGGGGAACCTACGAGCAGTACTTC
TRBV9,-,TRBJ2-3,-,CASSRTSTDTQYF,TGTGCCAGCAGCAGGACTAGCACAGATACGCAGTATTTT
TRBV18,-,TRBJ1-3,-,CASSPRDSGNTIYF,TGTGCCAGCTCACCTCGGGACTCTGGAAACACCATATATTTT
TRBV2,-,TRBJ2-2,-,CASSDSLDTSNTGELFF,TGTGCCAGCAGTGATAGCCTGGACACCTCGAACACCGGGGAGCTGTTTTTT
TRBV9,-,TRBJ2-3,-,CASSPRSRSSTDTQYF,TGTGCCAGCAGCCCCCGGAGCCGCTCTTCCACAGATACGCAGTATTTT
TRBV7-2,-,TRBJ2-7,-,CASSFPLLYEQYF,TGTGCCAGCAGCTTCCCCCTCTTATACGAGCAGTACTTC
TRBV2,TRBD1,TRBJ2-5,once,CASSGWDRVAETQYF,TGTGCCAGCAGTGGCTGGGACAGGGTGGCAGAGACCCAGTACTTC
TRBV4-3,TRBD1,TRBJ1-1,-,CASSQGQGIGEAFF,TGCGCCAGCAGCCAAGGACAGGGGATAGGTGAAGCTTTCTTT
TRBV28,-,TRBJ2-7,-,CASSFLYEQYF,TGTGCCAGCAGTTTTCTCTACGAGCAGTACTTC
TRBV11-2,-,TRBJ2-7,-,CASSFGQLSYEQYF,TGTGCCAGCAGCTTCGGACAGCTAAGCTACGAGCAGTACTTC
TRBV29-1,-,TRBJ1-5,-,CSVTGTFGQPQHF,TGCAGCGTGACCGGGACATTTGGACAGCCCCAGCATTTT
TRBV29-1,-,TRBJ2-1,-,CSVEGQGSYNEQFF,TGCAGCGTTGAGGGGCAGGGCTCCTACAATGAGCAGTTCTTC
TRBV27,TRBD1,TRBJ1-2,-,CASSLSPFQGVLGYTF,TGTGCCAGCAGTTTATCGCCCTTTCAGGGGGTTTTGGGCTACACCTTC
TRBV29-1,-,TRBJ2-1,-,CSVEENTGTLRLNEQFF,TGCAGCGTTGAAGAAAATACCGGGACTTTACGTTTAAATGAGCAGTTCTTC
TRBV7-3,-,TRBJ2-3,-,CASSLKPGGPTDTQYF,TGTGCCAGCAGCTTAAAGCCGGGGGGCCCCACAGATACGCAGTATTTT
TRBV7-9,TRBD2,TRBJ2-7,-,CASSLARASGATYEQYF,TGTGCCAGCAGCTTAGCGAGGGCTAGCGGGGCCACCTACGAGCAGTACTTC
TRBV4-2,-,TRBJ2-1,-,CASSQDGAGSYNEQFF,TGTGCCAGCAGCCAAGATGGGGCTGGCTCCTACAATGAGCAGTTCTTC
TRBV6-5,-,TRBJ1-5,-,CASSYSRYSNQPQHF,TGTGCCAGCAGTTACTCGAGGTATAGCAATCAGCCCCAGCATTTT
TRBV2,-,TRBJ2-1,-,CASSQGGLTNGHNEQFF,TGTGCCAGCAGTCAGGGAGGATTGACTAACGGGCACAATGAGCAGTTCTTC
TRBV28,-,TRBJ1-1,-,CASSLARGKGNTEAFF,TGTGCCAGCAGTTTAGCTCGAGGGAAGGGGAACACTGAAGCTTTCTTT
TRBV9,TRBD1,TRBJ2-2,-,CASSPGQGGGELFF,TGTGCCAGCAGCCCAGGACAGGGCGGCGGGGAGCTGTTTTTT
TRBV28,-,TRBJ1-1,-,CASSLNEEAFF,TGTGCCAGCAGTTTGAATGAGGAAGCTTTCTTT
TRBV7-7,TRBD2,TRBJ2-7,-,CASSAITTSGLGEQYF,TGTGCCAGCAGCGCTATTACGACTAGCGGGCTGGGCGAGCAGTACTTC
TRBV10-3,-,TRBJ1-2,once,CAISDPRHSRGGFGYTF,TGTGCCATCAGTGACCCGCGTCACTCGCGGGGGGGGTTTGGCTACACCTTC
TRBV4-3,-,TRBJ1-3,-,CASSQDLWTANRILGNTIYF,TGCGCCAGCAGCCAAGATCTGTGGACAGCCAACAGAATACTAGGAAACACCATATATTTT
TRBV7-2,TRBD2,TRBJ2-7,-,CASSPGLARSYEQYF,TGTGCCAGCAGCCCGGGACTAGCGCGGTCCTACGAGCAGTACTTC
TRBV27,TRBD1,TRBJ1-2,-,CASRRFGTGVNYGYTF,TGTGCCAGCAGACGATTCGGGACAGGAGTTAACTATGGCTACACCTTC
TRBV5-6,TRBD1,TRBJ2-7,-,CASSLLTRRDRGYEQYF,TGTGCCAGCAGCTTGCTGACACGACGGGACAGGGGGTACGAGCAGTACTTC
TRBV27,-,TRBJ2-5,-,CASSFVGEAETQYF,TGTGCCAGCAGTTTTGTGGGGGAGGCGGAGACCCAGTACTTC
TRBV5-1,-,TRBJ2-2,-,CASSLDPGNTGELFF,TGCGCCAGCAGCTTGGATCCGGGGAACACCGGGGAGCTGTTTTTT
TRBV9,TRBD2,TRBJ2-1,-,CASTPRTSGYNEQFF,TGTGCCAGCACCCCGAGGACTAGCGGGTACAATGAGCAGTTCTTC
TRBV9,-,TRBJ2-2,few,CASSVGVSGELFF,TGTGCCAGCAGCGTCGGGGTGTCCGGGGAGCTGTTTTTT
TRBV10-1,TRBD2,TRBJ2-1,-,CASSEGLAGDEQFF,TGCGCCAGCAGTGAGGGACTAGCGGGAGACGAGCAGTTCTTC